The 17 T cell receptor beta chains presented below share a single source sample, sequenced in a study of T cell changes during pregnancy in multiple sclerosis. This table comes from immunoSEQ multiplex PCR, and its TCRdb copy is limited to in-frame clones, with some not included. The sample carries some 36,000 clones, around 90% recorded once. The starting material was CD4+ T cells from peripheral blood mononuclear cells, obtained in the second trimester of pregnancy. Receptors were obtained from a female donor in good health, enrolled as a control in a pregnancy study.

The chain recombines TRBV27 with TRBJ2-3; D is perhaps TRBD2 (7 bases). Trimming took off 6 bases at V and 0 bases at J, with 31 bases between the two ends. This CDR3 is built from 21 residues. Germline-derived CDR1 and CDR2 are MNHEY and SMNVEV (reference sequence). This chain's CDR3 is CASRIRGGVVRLVTSTDTQYF. CDR3 DNA: TGTGCCAGCAGGATAAGGGGGGGGGTAGTCCGACTGGTAACTAGCACAGATACGCAGTATTTT.

The V gene is TRBV4-1, the J gene TRBJ1-2; TRBD1 matches 7 bases. The CDR3 is made up of 15 amino acids. V dropped 4 bases and J dropped 1; count of bases not matched to a gene: 6. The germline V gene encodes CDR1 MGHRA and CDR2 YSYEKL. The CDR3 here is CASSPQGNVNYGYTF. The CDR3 nucleotides read TGCGCCAGCAGCCCACAGGGGAACGTTAACTATGGCTACACCTTC.

This clone was found once. The genes are TRBV11-1 and TRBJ2-7, with 8 bases aligning to TRBD1. Looked up from germline, CDR1 is SGHAT and CDR2 is FQDESV (reference sequence). This CDR3 comprises 16 residues. After removal of 2 bases from V and 3 bases from J, the junction contained 9 bases not matched to a gene. The CDR3 coding sequence is TGTGCCAGCAGCTTATCACCGGGACAGGCAAACTACGAGCAGTACTTC. Translating gives CASSLSPGQANYEQYF.

CDR3 bases: TGTGCCAGCAGCTCTTTGACAGTCCCACCCCTCCACTTT. Protein product: CASSSLTVPPLHF. This chain connects TRBV7-2 to TRBJ1-6; D may be TRBD1 (5 bases). V was pared by 4 bases and J by 11 bases, with 12 bases between. Per the germline V gene, CDR1 is SGHTA and CDR2 is FQGNSA. This CDR3 is built from 13 residues.

This chain connects TRBV4-1 to TRBJ1-5, with 10 bases matching TRBD1. This CDR3 contains 15 residues. In germline, CDR1 is MGHRA, CDR2 YSYEKL. With V trimmed by 4 bases and J by 6 bases, 6 bases remained unmatched. The CDR3 loop is CASSLSGQGSQPQHF. In DNA form, the CDR3 reads TGCGCCAGCAGCCTTTCGGGACAGGGGAGTCAGCCCCAGCATTTT.

The V and J genes are TRBV9 and TRBJ2-5, with 8 bases identical to TRBD1. The germline CDR1 and CDR2 sequences are SGDLS and YYNGEE. J was trimmed by 4 bases and V by 0 bases; bases with no gene match: 5. CDR3 length: 15 residues. The CDR3 spells CASSVDRGVGETQYF. CDR3 nucleotides: TGTGCCAGCAGCGTAGACAGGGGGGTCGGAGAGACCCAGTACTTC.

CDR3 bases: TGCAGCGTTGAGTGGTTAGCTAACGGCGAGCAGTACTTC. It codes for CSVEWLANGEQYF. The rearrangement links TRBV29-1 to TRBJ2-7; no definite D call. Germline CDR1 and CDR2: SQVTM and ANQGSEA. V was shortened by 3 bases and J by 6 bases, with 15 bases between the two germline ends. This CDR3 region has 13 residues.

The rearrangement joins TRBV5-1 to TRBJ2-1; D might be TRBD1 (6 bases). Germline loops: CDR1 SGHRS, CDR2 YFSETQ. Between the trimmed V and J ends, which lost 4 bases and 10 bases, there was a span of 15 bases. CDR3 length: 13 residues. CDR3 coding DNA: TGCGCCAGCAGCGCTAAACAGGGAATAGAGCAGTTCTTC. Residues: CASSAKQGIEQFF.

The chain is built from TRBV18 and TRBJ1-1; D may be TRBD1 (5 bases). V lost 3 bases and J 3 bases, leaving 11 bases between the germline ends. This CDR3 contains 14 residues. CDR1 is KGHSH and CDR2 is LQKENI in the germline V gene. The CDR3 DNA reads as TGTGCCAGCTCACCGACCGGGGGGGACACTGAAGCTTTCTTT. This sequence encodes CASSPTGGDTEAFF.

The chain is built from TRBV2 and TRBJ1-5; the D is unclear. V gave up 6 bases and J gave up 3 bases, with 3 bases separating them. The germline V gene has CDR1 SNHLY and CDR2 FYNNEI. The length of the CDR3 is 11 residues. Here the CDR3 reads CASSINQPQHF. In nucleotides, the CDR3 is TGTGCCAGCAGCATCAATCAGCCCCAGCATTTT.

The chain carries TRBV7-3 and TRBJ1-2; D unresolved. Germline V gene sequence: CDR1 SGHTA, CDR2 FQGTGA. The CDR3 has 14 residues. Deletions cut 2 bases from V and 0 bases from J, with 7 bases between. The CDR3 protein is CASSLGPSNYGYTF. CDR3 nucleotide sequence: TGTGCCAGCAGCTTAGGCCCTTCTAACTATGGCTACACCTTC.

This chain connects TRBV2 to TRBJ1-3, with D unclear. Germline CDR1 and CDR2: SNHLY and FYNNEI. The CDR3 spans 15 residues. V lost 5 bases and J 7 bases, leaving 18 bases between the germline ends. This CDR3 reads CASSTLGLQMNTIYF. The CDR3 DNA follows: TGTGCCAGCAGTACTCTAGGACTTCAGATGAACACCATATATTTT.

This chain uses TRBV5-4 with TRBJ2-5; 12 bases align to TRBD1. V trimming: 0 bases; J trimming: 4 bases; junction bases outside the gene matches: 4. Germline-derived CDR1 and CDR2 are SGHNT and YYREEE (reference sequence). This CDR3 is built from 16 residues. CDR3 DNA sequence: TGTGCCAGCAGCTTGGCGGGACAGGGGGCGGGAGAGACCCAGTACTTC. Protein product: CASSLAGQGAGETQYF.

This chain uses TRBV5-6 with TRBJ2-1, with D maybe TRBD1 (6 bases). Deletions cut 4 bases from V and 3 bases from J, with 14 bases between. The CDR3 totals 15 residues. Germline-derived CDR1 and CDR2 are SGHDT and YYEEEE. CDR3 sequence: CASSLEGHLYNEQFF. CDR3 nucleotide sequence: TGTGCCAGCAGCCTAGAGGGACACCTCTACAATGAGCAGTTCTTC.

The chain combines TRBV28 with TRBJ1-5, with TRBD1 matching 12 bases. This CDR3 spans 16 amino acids. CDR1 is MDHEN and CDR2 is SYDVKM in the germline V gene. V shed 5 bases, J shed 6 bases, and the junction held 8 bases outside the gene matches. CDR3 nucleotide sequence: TGTGCCAGCAGTATCCGGGACAGGGGGCGGACTCAGCCCCAGCATTTT. It encodes CASSIRDRGRTQPQHF. The full variable domain, with the rest looked up from reference TRBV28 and TRBJ1-5, is DVKVTQSSRYLVKRTGEKVFLECVQDMDHENMFWYRQDPGLGLRLIYFSYDVKMKEKGDIPEGYSVSREKKERFSLILESASTNQTSMYLCASSIRDRGRTQPQHFGDGTRLSIL.

The V and J genes are TRBV2 and TRBJ2-1; D gene unclear. V gave up 7 bases and J gave up 6 bases, with 13 bases separating them. The CDR3 sequence is 13 residues long. Germline CDR1 is SNHLY and CDR2 is FYNNEI. The CDR3 region is CASKVEQFNEQFF. CDR3 coding DNA: TGTGCCAGCAAGGTGGAACAGTTCAATGAGCAGTTCTTC.

V is TRBV29-1 and J is TRBJ1-2, with D maybe TRBD1 (5 bases). Trimming took 5 bases from V and 1 from J, leaving 14 bases between them. The germline CDR1 and CDR2 sequences are SQVTM and ANQGSEA. This CDR3 comprises 14 residues. In nucleotides, the CDR3 is TGCAGCGTTCCGCAGGGAGGAGGTAACTATGGCTACACCTTC. Translating gives CSVPQGGGNYGYTF.